The 19 T cell receptor beta chains in this list originate from one sample, sequenced in a study of shared clonotypes between healthy human individuals. Clones were sequenced by immunoSEQ multiplex PCR, and TCRdb holds only the in-frame ones, with some missing. The sample yields 470,000 or so clones, about 78% seen once. The source material was PBMCs. The receptor source for this set is a middle-aged woman in good health. Some clones in this sample may be carry-over from other donors' samples.

The chain recombines TRBV27 with TRBJ1-1, with TRBD1 matching over 7 bases. Germline V gene lookup returns CDR1 MNHEY and CDR2 SMNVEV (reference sequence). The CDR3 totals 14 residues. J was trimmed by 10 bases and V by 2 bases; bases with no gene match: 10. The CDR3 reads CASSLRTGNFGAFF. The CDR3 DNA reads TGTGCCAGCAGTTTACGGACAGGCAACTTCGGAGCTTTCTTT.

This clone was seen only once. The chain uses TRBV9 and TRBJ2-7, with D perhaps being TRBD1 or TRBD2 (5 bases each). Germline assignment: CDR1 SGDLS and CDR2 YYNGEE. Trimming stripped 4 bases from V and 3 bases from J, with 11 bases between. CDR3 length: 13 residues. CDR3 coding DNA: TGTGCCAGCAGCTCCGGGACCAACTACGAGCAGTACTTC. As protein: CASSSGTNYEQYF.

The chain links TRBV6-1 to TRBJ1-3; D unresolved. The germline V gene has CDR1 MNHNS and CDR2 SASEGT. The CDR3 extends over 16 amino acids. V shed 1 base and J shed 0 bases, with 10 bases lying between them. DNA of the CDR3: TGTGCCAGCAGTGAAGACGGACCGATCTCTGGAAACACCATATATTTT. Translation gives CASSEDGPISGNTIYF.

The rearrangement links TRBV30 to TRBJ1-5; D ambiguous. CDR3 length: 14 residues. The ends were cut back, 5 bases at V and 4 bases at J, with 15 bases in the middle. Germline V CDR1 and CDR2: GTSNPN, SVGIG (reference sequence). Here the CDR3 DNA reads TGTGCCTGGGATCAAGGGAATTCGAATCAGCCCCAGCATTTT. It yields the protein CAWDQGNSNQPQHF.

The chain joins TRBV18 to TRBJ1-2; D is unclear. Trimming took 6 bases from V and 4 from J, leaving 12 bases between them. The germline V gene has CDR1 KGHSH and CDR2 LQKENI. The CDR3 is 13 amino acids. The CDR3 region is CASSRTAIYGYTF. CDR3 DNA: TGTGCCAGCTCCCGGACGGCTATCTATGGCTACACCTTC.

This chain connects TRBV5-4 to TRBJ1-3, with a possible D match to TRBD1 (6 bases). Germline V CDR1 and CDR2: SGHNT, YYREEE (reference sequence). This CDR3 has 15 residues. The ends were cut back, 1 base at V and 4 bases at J, with 12 bases in the middle. CDR3 sequence reads: CASSLFSGAGNTIYF. The CDR3 DNA reads TGTGCCAGCAGCTTGTTCTCAGGGGCGGGAAACACCATATATTTT.

The sample holds many counts of this clone. Other DNA sequences from this sample encode an identical CDR3 as well. The V and J genes are TRBV28 and TRBJ2-3; D is undetermined. The germline V and J ends were trimmed by 5 bases and 3 bases, with 9 bases remaining between them. The CDR3 length is 13 residues. Germline values: CDR1 MDHEN, CDR2 SYDVKM. Here the CDR3 DNA reads TGTGCCAGCAGTGCCCCTAATACAGATACGCAGTATTTT. Its translation: CASSAPNTDTQYF.

As concerns this clone: Mismatch with germline at one junction end may stem from a read error. The CDR3 DNA follows: TGTGCCGGCAGCGCATCGGACAGCGCAAATGAAAAACTGTTTTTT. This sequence encodes CAGSASDSANEKLFF. This chain links TRBV9 with TRBJ1-4; D might be TRBD1 (6 bases). Germline CDR1 is SGDLS and CDR2 is YYNGEE. CDR3 length equals 15 residues.

The rearrangement joins TRBV30 to TRBJ2-2; perhaps D is TRBD1 or TRBD2 (6 bases each). Trimming shortened V by 8 bases and J by 3 bases, and 16 bases separated the two germline ends. Germline CDR1 GTSNPN, CDR2 SVGIG (reference sequence). The CDR3 totals 14 residues. CDR3: CASQVEGDTGELFF. In nucleotides, the CDR3 is TGTGCCAGCCAGGTGGAGGGGGACACCGGGGAGCTGTTTTTT.

The V and J genes are TRBV5-1 and TRBJ1-2; no definite D call. The length of the CDR3 is 14 residues. Germline CDR1 and CDR2: SGHRS and YFSETQ. V shed 0 bases and J shed 6 bases, with 12 bases lying between them. CDR3 bases: TGCGCCAGCAGCTTGGTAGTGGATAAAAATGGCTACACCTTC. This translates into CASSLVVDKNGYTF.

This chain joins TRBV7-9 and TRBJ1-2; D perhaps matches TRBD1 (5 bases). Deletions cut 3 bases from V and 4 bases from J, with 9 bases between. The CDR3 consists of 13 residues. Germline V lookup: CDR1 SEHNR, CDR2 FQNEAQ (reference sequence). In DNA form, the CDR3 reads TGTGCCAGCAGCTTTGACGGGACCTATGGCTACACCTTC. Amino acids: CASSFDGTYGYTF.

The genes are TRBV6-6 and TRBJ1-1; a weak D match, TRBD1 (5 bases). V was cut by 0 bases and J by 8 bases, with 13 bases left in between. The CDR3 runs to 14 residues. Germline CDR1 reads MNHNY; CDR2 reads SVGAGI (reference sequence). CDR3 coding DNA: TGTGCCAGCAGTTACTCCGGGACTTCTCTCGAAGCTTTCTTT. This translates into CASSYSGTSLEAFF.

The chain uses TRBV11-2 and TRBJ1-1, with D uncertain. Trimming stripped 2 bases from V and 0 bases from J, with 4 bases between. This CDR3 is 13 amino acids long. The germline V gene encodes CDR1 SGHAT and CDR2 FQNNGV. This CDR3 is CASSLWVNTEAFF. The DNA for the CDR3 is TGTGCCAGCAGCTTATGGGTGAACACTGAAGCTTTCTTT.

The rearrangement links TRBV25-1 to TRBJ2-5, with 9 bases aligning to TRBD2. CDR3 length: 15 residues. The V and J ends lost 2 bases and 3 bases, in that order; junction bases with no gene match: 4. Germline lookup yields CDR1 MGHDK and CDR2 SYGVNS. The CDR3 DNA follows: TGTGCCAGCAGTGAAGGGGCGGGAGGGAAAGAGACCCAGTACTTC. It encodes CASSEGAGGKETQYF.

V and J are TRBV7-2 and TRBJ2-2; 7 positions agree with TRBD2. V lost 0 bases, J lost 9 bases, and 7 bases stayed unmatched. Germline assignment: CDR1 SGHTA and CDR2 FQGNSA. The CDR3 sequence is 15 residues long. CDR3 in amino acids: CASSLAGGTLRELFF. The CDR3, as DNA: TGTGCCAGCAGCTTAGCGGGAGGGACTCTCCGGGAGCTGTTTTTT.

The chain joins TRBV4-1 to TRBJ1-4; 7 nucleotides agree with TRBD1. CDR1 and CDR2 from the germline V gene are MGHRA and YSYEKL. CDR3 length: 15 residues. V gave up 1 base and J gave up 8 bases; unmatched junction bases: 7. CDR3 coding DNA: TGCGCCAGCAGCCAAGGTAACAGGGGTGGAGAAAAACTGTTTTTT. It translates to CASSQGNRGGEKLFF.

This chain uses TRBV7-9 with TRBJ1-5, with 7 nucleotides matching TRBD1. CDR1 and CDR2 (germline): SEHNR, FQNEAQ (reference sequence). CDR3 length: 15 residues. V trimming: 1 base; J trimming: 3 bases; junction bases outside the gene matches: 3. In DNA form, the CDR3 reads TGTGCCAGCAGCTTAGACAGGGGAGTCAATCAGCCCCAGCATTTT. This gives the protein CASSLDRGVNQPQHF.

This clone has only a few counts. The J gene is TRBJ1-2, the V gene TRBV2; D remains unclear. This CDR3 contains 13 residues. Per the germline V gene, CDR1 is SNHLY and CDR2 is FYNNEI. V shed 4 bases and J shed 0 bases, with 6 bases lying between them. In DNA form, the CDR3 reads TGTGCCAGCAGTGTTCGCCCTAACTATGGCTACACCTTC. Translated, it gives CASSVRPNYGYTF. Full variable domain (rest looked up from reference TRBV2 and TRBJ1-2): EPEVTQTPSHQVTQMGQEVILRCVPISNHLYFYWYRQILGQKVEFLVSFYNNEISEKSEIFDDQFSVERPDGSNFTLKIRSTKLEDSAMYFCASSVRPNYGYTFGSGTRLTVV.

This sequence joins TRBV2 and TRBJ2-7, with 7 bases aligning to TRBD1. This CDR3 contains 14 residues. CDR1 is SNHLY, CDR2 FYNNEI, per germline. V trimming: 2 bases; J trimming: 4 bases; junction bases outside the gene matches: 5. The CDR3 DNA is TGTGCCAGCAGTGAACTGGGACAGCGATACGAGCAGTACTTC. The encoded protein is CASSELGQRYEQYF.